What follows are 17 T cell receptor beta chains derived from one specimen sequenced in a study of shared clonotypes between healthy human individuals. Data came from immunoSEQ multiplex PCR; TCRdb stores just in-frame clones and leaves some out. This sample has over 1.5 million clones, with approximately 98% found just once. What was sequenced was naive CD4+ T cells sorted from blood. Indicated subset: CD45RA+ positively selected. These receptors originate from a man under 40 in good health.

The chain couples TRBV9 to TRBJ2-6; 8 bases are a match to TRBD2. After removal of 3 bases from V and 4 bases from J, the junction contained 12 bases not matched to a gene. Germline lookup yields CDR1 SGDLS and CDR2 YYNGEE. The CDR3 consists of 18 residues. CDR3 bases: TGTGCCAGCAGCGCCCAGGCGGGAGGACCTGCCGGGGCCAACGTCCTGACTTTC. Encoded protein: CASSAQAGGPAGANVLTF.

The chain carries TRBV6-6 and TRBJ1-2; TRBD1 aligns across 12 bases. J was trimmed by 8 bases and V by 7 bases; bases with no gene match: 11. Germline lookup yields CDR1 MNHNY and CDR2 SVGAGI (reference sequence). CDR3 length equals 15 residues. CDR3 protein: CASIKPGQGARGYTF. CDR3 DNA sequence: TGTGCCAGCATCAAACCGGGACAGGGGGCGAGGGGCTACACCTTC.

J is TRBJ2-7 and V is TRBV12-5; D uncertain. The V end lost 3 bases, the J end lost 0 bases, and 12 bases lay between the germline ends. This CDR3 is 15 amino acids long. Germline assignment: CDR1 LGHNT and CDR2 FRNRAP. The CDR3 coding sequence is TGTGCTAGTGGTTTTCGTACCGATTACTCCTACGAGCAGTACTTC. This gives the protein CASGFRTDYSYEQYF.

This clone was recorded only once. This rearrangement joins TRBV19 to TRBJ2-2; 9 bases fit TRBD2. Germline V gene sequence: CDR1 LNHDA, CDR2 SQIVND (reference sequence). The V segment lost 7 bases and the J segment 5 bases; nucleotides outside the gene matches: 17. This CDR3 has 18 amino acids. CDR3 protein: CASNLGLAGLIRTGELFF. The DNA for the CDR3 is TGTGCCAGTAACCTGGGTCTAGCGGGACTAATTAGGACCGGGGAGCTGTTTTTT.

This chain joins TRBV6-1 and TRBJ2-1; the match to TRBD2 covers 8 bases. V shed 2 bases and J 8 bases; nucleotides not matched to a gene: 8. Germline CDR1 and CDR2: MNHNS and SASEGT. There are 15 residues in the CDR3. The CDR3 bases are TGTGCCAGCAGTGAAACGGGACTAGTAGTCCATGAGCAGTTCTTC. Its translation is CASSETGLVVHEQFF.

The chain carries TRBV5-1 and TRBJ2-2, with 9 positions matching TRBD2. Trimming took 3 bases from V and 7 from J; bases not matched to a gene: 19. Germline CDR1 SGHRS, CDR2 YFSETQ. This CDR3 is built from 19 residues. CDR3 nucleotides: TGCGCCAGCAGCTCGATAACAGCGGGAGGCCCCTCGATTGGCGGGGAGCTGTTTTTT. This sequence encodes CASSSITAGGPSIGGELFF.

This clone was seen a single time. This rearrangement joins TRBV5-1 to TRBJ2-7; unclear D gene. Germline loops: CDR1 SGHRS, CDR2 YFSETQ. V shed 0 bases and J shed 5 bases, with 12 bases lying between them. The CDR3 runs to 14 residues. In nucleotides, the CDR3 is TGCGCCAGCAGCTTGGCCGGCACCGTGGACGAGCAGTACTTC. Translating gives CASSLAGTVDEQYF.

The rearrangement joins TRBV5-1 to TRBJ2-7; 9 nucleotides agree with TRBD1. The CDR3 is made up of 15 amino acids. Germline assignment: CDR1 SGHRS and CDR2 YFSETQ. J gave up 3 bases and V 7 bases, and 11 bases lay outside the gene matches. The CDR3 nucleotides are TGCGCCAGCGGCCCCGGGGGACAGGGTCTCTACGAGCAGTACTTC. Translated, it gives CASGPGGQGLYEQYF.

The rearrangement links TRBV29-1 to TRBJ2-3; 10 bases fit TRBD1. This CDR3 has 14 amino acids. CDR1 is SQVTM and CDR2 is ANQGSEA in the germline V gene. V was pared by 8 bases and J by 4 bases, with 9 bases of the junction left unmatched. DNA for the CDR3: TGCAGCCATTTCGGGACAGGGGTGCCAGATACGCAGTATTTT. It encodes CSHFGTGVPDTQYF.

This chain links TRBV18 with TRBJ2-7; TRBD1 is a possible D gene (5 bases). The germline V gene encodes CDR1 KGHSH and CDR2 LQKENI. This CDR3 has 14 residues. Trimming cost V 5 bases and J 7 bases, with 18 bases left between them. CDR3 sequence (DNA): TGTGCCAGCTCAGAATTGCCTAGGGGTGAGGAGCAGTACTTC. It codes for CASSELPRGEEQYF.

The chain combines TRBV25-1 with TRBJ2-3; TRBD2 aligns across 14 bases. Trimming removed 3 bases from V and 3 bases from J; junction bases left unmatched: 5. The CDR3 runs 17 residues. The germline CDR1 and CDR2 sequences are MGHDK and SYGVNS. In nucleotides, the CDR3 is TGTGCCAGCAGTGATTTGGGGACTAGCGGGAGTACAGATACGCAGTATTTT. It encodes CASSDLGTSGSTDTQYF.

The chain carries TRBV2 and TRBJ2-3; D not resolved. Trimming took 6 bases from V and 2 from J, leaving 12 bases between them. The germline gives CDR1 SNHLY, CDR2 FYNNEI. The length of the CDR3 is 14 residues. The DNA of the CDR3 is TGTGCCAGCAGGGTCGTCACCGACACAGATACGCAGTATTTT. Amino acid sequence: CASRVVTDTDTQYF.

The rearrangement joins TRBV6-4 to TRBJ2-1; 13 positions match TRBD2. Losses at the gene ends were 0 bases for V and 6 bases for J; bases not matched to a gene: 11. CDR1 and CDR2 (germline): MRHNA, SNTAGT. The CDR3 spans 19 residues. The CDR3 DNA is TGTGCCAGCAGTGACTCCCCACTCTTACTAGCGGGAGGGCTCAATGAGCAGTTCTTC. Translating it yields CASSDSPLLLAGGLNEQFF.

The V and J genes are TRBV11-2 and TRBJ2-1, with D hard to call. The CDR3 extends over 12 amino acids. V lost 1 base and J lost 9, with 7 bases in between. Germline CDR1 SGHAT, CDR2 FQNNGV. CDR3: CASSLARAEQFF. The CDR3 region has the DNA TGTGCCAGCAGCTTAGCTCGCGCTGAGCAGTTCTTC.

CDR3 nucleotides: TGTGCCAGCAGCCCCGGGGCAGGGGGCTCTGAAAAACTGTTTTTT. Translation: CASSPGAGGSEKLFF. The V and J genes are TRBV9 and TRBJ1-4; 8 positions match TRBD1. Trimming removed 4 bases from V and 7 bases from J; junction bases left unmatched: 9. CDR1 SGDLS and CDR2 YYNGEE come from the germline V gene. This CDR3 is built from 15 residues. The variable domain in full, completed from reference TRBV9 and TRBJ1-4, reads DSGVTQTPKHLITATGQRVTLRCSPRSGDLSVYWYQQSLDQGLQFLIQYYNGEERAKGNILERFSAQQFPDLHSELNLSSLELGDSALYFCASSPGAGGSEKLFFGSGTQLSVL.

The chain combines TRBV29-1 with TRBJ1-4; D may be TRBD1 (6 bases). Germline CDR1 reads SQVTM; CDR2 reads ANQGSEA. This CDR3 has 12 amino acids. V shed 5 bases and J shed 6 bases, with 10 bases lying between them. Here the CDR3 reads CSVKGGDEKLFF. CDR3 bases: TGCAGCGTTAAAGGGGGAGATGAAAAACTGTTTTTT. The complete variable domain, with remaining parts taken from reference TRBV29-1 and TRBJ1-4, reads SAVISQKPSRDICQRGTSLTIQCQVDSQVTMMFWYRQQPGQSLTLIATANQGSEATYESGFVIDKFPISRPNLTFSTLTVSNMSPEDSSIYLCSVKGGDEKLFFGSGTQLSVL.

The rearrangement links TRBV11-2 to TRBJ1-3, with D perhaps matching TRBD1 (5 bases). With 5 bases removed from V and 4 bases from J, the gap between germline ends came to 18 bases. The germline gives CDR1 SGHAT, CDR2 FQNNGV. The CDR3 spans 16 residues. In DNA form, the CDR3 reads TGTGCCAGCAGCCCGCGAGTCAGGGCGTCGGGAAACACCATATATTTT. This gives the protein CASSPRVRASGNTIYF.